The present T cell receptor (beta chain) was sequenced within a study of T cells after posttransplantation cyclophosphamide. This clone was observed at least ten times. Assay used: immunoSEQ multiplex PCR; TCRdb lists only in-frame clones, some missing. The profile covers 40,000 to 55,000 clones, none occurring a single time. CDR1 is SGDLS, CDR2 YYNGEE, per germline. This CDR3 is built from 15 residues. Between the trimmed V and J ends, which lost 3 bases and 2 bases, there was a span of 14 bases. The V gene is TRBV9, the J gene TRBJ1-1, with D unclear. This receptor was taken from a man aged 40-49 years in good health, CMV-negative, and a related stem cell transplant donor. The specimen was PBMCs. CDR3 in DNA: TGTGCCAGCAGCGCCTACCCCCTACCTAACACTGAAGCTTTCTTT. This encodes CASSAYPLPNTEAFF.